The 3 T cell receptor beta chains below all came from one sample that was sequenced in a study of response to subunit inactivated influenza vaccine. TCRdb reprocessed the RT-PCR reads via MiXCR and lists one record per CDR3 protein. The data contain 530,000 or so distinct CDR3 sequences, roughly 27% of them singletons. The material sequenced was CD4+ T cells sorted from PBMCs, taken 5 days after vaccination. The receptors here all came from a man over 45 who received an inactivated influenza vaccine.

In its sample, this clonotype was seen many times. V is TRBV5-5 and J is TRBJ2-3, with D perhaps TRBD1 or TRBD2 (7 bases each). CDR3 length: 17 amino acids. CDR1 is SGHKS and CDR2 is YYEKEE in the germline V gene (reference sequence). V was shortened by 3 bases and J by 5 bases, with 22 bases between the two germline ends. The CDR3 sequence: CASSSQIIRGGRDTQYF. The CDR3 DNA reads as TGTGCCAGCAGCTCCCAGATCATCAGGGGGGGCAGAGATACGCAGTATTTT. Drawing the rest from reference TRBV5-5 and TRBJ2-3, the complete variable domain is DAGVTQSPTHLIKTRGQQVTLRCSPISGHKSVSWYQQVLGQGPQFIFQYYEKEERGRGNFPDRFSARQFPNYSSELNVNALLLGDSALYLCASSSQIIRGGRDTQYFGPGTRLTVL.

The CDR3 bases are TGTGCCAGCAGCCGACAGGTCGGCGAAGAGCAGTTCTTC. It encodes CASSRQVGEEQFF. The V call is TRBV7-2, the J call TRBJ2-1, with D perhaps TRBD1 (6 bases). This CDR3 region has 13 residues. Per the germline V gene, CDR1 is SGHTA and CDR2 is FQGNSA. V was clipped by 5 bases and J by 10 bases, with 15 bases between them.

The J gene is TRBJ2-7, the V gene TRBV7-8; 13 nucleotides line up with TRBD2. V lost 4 bases, J lost 6 bases, and 12 bases stayed unmatched. CDR3 length: 17 amino acids. CDR1 is SGHVS and CDR2 is FQNEAQ in the germline V gene. The CDR3 nucleotides are TGTGCCAGCAGCTACCTTCGAGGACTAGCGGGAGTTCGCGAGCAGTACTTC. Protein: CASSYLRGLAGVREQYF.